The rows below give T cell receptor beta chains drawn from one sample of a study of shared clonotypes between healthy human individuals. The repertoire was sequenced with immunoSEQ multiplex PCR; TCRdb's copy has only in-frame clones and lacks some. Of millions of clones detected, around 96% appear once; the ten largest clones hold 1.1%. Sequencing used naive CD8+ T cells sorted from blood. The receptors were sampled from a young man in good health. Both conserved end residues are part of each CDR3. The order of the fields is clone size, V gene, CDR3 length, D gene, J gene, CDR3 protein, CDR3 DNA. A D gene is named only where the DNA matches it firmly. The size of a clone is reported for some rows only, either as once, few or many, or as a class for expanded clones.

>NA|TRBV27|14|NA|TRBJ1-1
CASTKQGSYTEAFF
TGTGCCAGCACTAAACAGGGTAGTTACACTGAAGCTTTCTTT
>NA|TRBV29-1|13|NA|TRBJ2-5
CSVEGGGLGTQYF
TGCAGCGTTGAAGGTGGTGGCCTGGGGACCCAGTACTTC
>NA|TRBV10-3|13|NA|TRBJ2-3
CAISDYDSNTQYF
TGTGCCATCAGTGACTACGACAGTAATACGCAGTATTTT
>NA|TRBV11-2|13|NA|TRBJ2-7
CASSFKSPYEQYF
TGTGCCAGCAGCTTTAAATCCCCCTACGAGCAGTACTTC
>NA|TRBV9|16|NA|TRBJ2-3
CASSVVGATLTDTQYF
TGTGCCAGCAGCGTAGTAGGGGCTACCCTCACAGATACGCAGTATTTT
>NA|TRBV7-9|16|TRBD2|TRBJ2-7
CASSFPLAGVSYEQYF
TGTGCCAGCAGCTTCCCACTAGCGGGGGTATCCTACGAGCAGTACTTC
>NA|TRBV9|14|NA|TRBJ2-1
CASSERTTYNEQFF
TGTGCCAGCAGCGAGAGGACGACCTACAATGAGCAGTTCTTC
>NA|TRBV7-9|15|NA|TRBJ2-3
CASTLVGESTDTQYF
TGTGCCAGCACCCTAGTTGGGGAGAGCACAGATACGCAGTATTTT
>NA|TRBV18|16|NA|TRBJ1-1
CASSPSNWDEYTEAFF
TGTGCCAGCTCACCAAGTAACTGGGACGAGTACACTGAAGCTTTCTTT
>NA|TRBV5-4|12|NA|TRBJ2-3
CAYGGAPDTQYF
TGTGCCTACGGCGGGGCCCCAGATACGCAGTATTTT
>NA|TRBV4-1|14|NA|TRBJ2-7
CASSPSAISYEQYF
TGCGCCAGCAGCCCTTCCGCGATTTCCTACGAGCAGTACTTC
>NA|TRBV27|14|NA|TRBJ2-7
CASSLGGSSYEQYF
TGTGCCAGCAGCCTCGGAGGATCCTCCTACGAGCAGTACTTC
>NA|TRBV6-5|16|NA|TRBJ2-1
CASSLSLLEGYNEQFF
TGTGCCAGCAGTTTAAGTTTACTAGAGGGGTACAATGAGCAGTTCTTC
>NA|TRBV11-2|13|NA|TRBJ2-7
CASSLDNGYEQYF
TGTGCCAGCAGCTTAGATAATGGGTACGAGCAGTACTTC
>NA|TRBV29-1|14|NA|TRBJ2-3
CSVGGASGSDTQYF
TGCAGCGTTGGAGGGGCCTCCGGGTCGGATACGCAGTATTTT
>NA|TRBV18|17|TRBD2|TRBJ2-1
CASSQGSERGLIDEQFF
TGTGCCAGCTCACAGGGGAGTGAGCGGGGCCTGATCGATGAGCAGTTCTTC
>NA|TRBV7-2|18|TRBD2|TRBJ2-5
CASSLGVSLAGLQETQYF
TGTGCCAGCAGCTTAGGGGTGAGCCTAGCGGGGCTACAAGAGACCCAGTACTTC
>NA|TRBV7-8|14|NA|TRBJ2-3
CASSRGQSTDTQYF
TGTGCCAGCAGCCGTGGGCAAAGCACAGATACGCAGTATTTT
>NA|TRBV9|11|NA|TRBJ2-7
CASGSSYEQYF
TGTGCCAGCGGATCTTCGTACGAGCAGTACTTC
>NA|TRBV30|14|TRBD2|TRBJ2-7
CAWSVMGGVYEQYF
TGTGCCTGGAGTGTAATGGGGGGGGTCTACGAGCAGTACTTC
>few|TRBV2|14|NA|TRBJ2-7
CASSDWSSPYEQYF
TGTGCCAGCAGTGATTGGAGTAGCCCCTACGAGCAGTACTTC
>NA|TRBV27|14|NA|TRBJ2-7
CASSLSGTVYEQYF
TGTGCCAGCAGTTTATCCGGGACTGTCTACGAGCAGTACTTC
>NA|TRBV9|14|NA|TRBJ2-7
CASSPGSELYEQYF
TGTGCCAGCAGCCCCGGGAGCGAGTTATACGAGCAGTACTTC
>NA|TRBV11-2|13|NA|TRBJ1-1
CASSLGLNTEAFF
TGTGCCAGCAGCTTAGGTCTGAACACTGAAGCTTTCTTT
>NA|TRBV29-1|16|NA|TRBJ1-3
CSVEESRPVSGNTIYF
TGCAGCGTTGAAGAATCCCGTCCAGTCTCTGGAAACACCATATATTTT
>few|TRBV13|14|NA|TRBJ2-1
CASSLVTGDNEQFF
TGTGCCAGCAGCTTAGTAACCGGGGACAATGAGCAGTTCTTC
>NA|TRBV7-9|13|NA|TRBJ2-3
CASSRVTSDTQYF
TGTGCCAGCAGCCGGGTCACAAGCGACACGCAGTATTTT
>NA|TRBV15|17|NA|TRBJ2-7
CATSRDPLAVSGHEQYF
TGTGCCACCAGCAGAGATCCCCTCGCGGTGAGTGGACACGAGCAGTACTTC
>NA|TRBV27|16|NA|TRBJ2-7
CASSGYKGHRTYEQYF
TGTGCCAGCAGTGGATATAAGGGTCATAGGACCTACGAGCAGTACTTC
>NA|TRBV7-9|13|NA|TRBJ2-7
CASSSQGTNEQYF
TGTGCCAGCAGCTCCCAAGGAACTAACGAGCAGTACTTC
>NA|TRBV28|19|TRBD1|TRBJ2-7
CASSLSSSETGQGTFEQYF
TGTGCCAGCAGTTTATCCTCTTCAGAAACAGGACAGGGGACTTTCGAGCAGTACTTC
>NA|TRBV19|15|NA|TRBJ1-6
CASSRYRDPYSPLHF
TGTGCCAGTAGCAGGTACCGGGACCCTTATTCACCCCTCCACTTT
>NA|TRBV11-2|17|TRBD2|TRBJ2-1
CASSNHLLSGRANEQFF
TGTGCCAGCAGCAACCACCTTCTTAGCGGGAGGGCCAATGAGCAGTTCTTC
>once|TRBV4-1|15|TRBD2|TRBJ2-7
CASSPLSGSSYEQYF
TGCGCCAGCAGCCCCCTCAGCGGGAGCTCCTACGAGCAGTACTTC
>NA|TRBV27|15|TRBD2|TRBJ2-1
CASSLVAGDYNEQFF
TGTGCCAGCAGTCTTGTAGCGGGAGACTACAATGAGCAGTTCTTC
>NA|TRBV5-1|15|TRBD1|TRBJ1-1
CASSLWTGDATEAFF
TGCGCCAGCAGCTTGTGGACAGGGGATGCCACTGAAGCTTTCTTT
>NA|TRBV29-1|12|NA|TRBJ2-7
CSVEDAEREQYF
TGCAGCGTTGAAGATGCGGAGCGCGAGCAGTACTTC
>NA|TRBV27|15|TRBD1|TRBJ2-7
CASSLGQGASYEQYF
TGTGCCAGCAGTTTAGGACAGGGGGCCTCCTACGAGCAGTACTTC
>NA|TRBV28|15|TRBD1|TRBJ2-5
CASNVATGGLETQYF
TGTGCCAGCAATGTGGCCACAGGGGGCCTGGAGACCCAGTACTTC
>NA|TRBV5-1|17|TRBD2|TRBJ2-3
CASSFGLAGENGDTQYF
TGCGCCAGCAGCTTCGGACTAGCGGGAGAAAATGGAGATACGCAGTATTTT
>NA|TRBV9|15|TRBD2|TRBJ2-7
CASSVAGGASYEQYF
TGTGCCAGCAGCGTAGCGGGAGGGGCATCCTACGAGCAGTACTTC
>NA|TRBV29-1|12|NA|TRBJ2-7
CSVARDPYEQYF
TGCAGCGTTGCCAGGGATCCCTACGAGCAGTACTTC
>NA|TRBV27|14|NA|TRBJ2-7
CASSLSTVGYEQYF
TGTGCCAGCAGTTTATCGACAGTAGGCTACGAGCAGTACTTC
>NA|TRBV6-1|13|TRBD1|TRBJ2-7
CATRTGGTYEQYF
TGTGCCACCCGGACAGGGGGAACCTACGAGCAGTACTTC
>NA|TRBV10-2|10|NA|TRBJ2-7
CASKDYEQYF
TGCGCCAGCAAAGACTACGAGCAGTACTTC
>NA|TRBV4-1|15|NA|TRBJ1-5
CASSLGPLGNQPQHF
TGCGCCAGCAGCCTGGGACCCTTGGGCAATCAGCCCCAGCATTTT